These 32 T cell receptor beta chains were all obtained from the same sample, sequenced in a study of T-cell memory formation after mild COVID-19. TCRdb recomputed calls from the 5' RACE reads with MiXCR, one row per CDR3 protein. There are 550,000 to 600,000 distinct CDR3 sequences in the sample; 17% occur only once, and 8.1% lies in the top ten. The sequenced material came from PBMCs or a T cell subset sorted from them (not recorded which). These receptors all stem from an adult woman who had mild COVID-19 (a few samples of this study predate the infection). Cell type and time point are not known.

This chain connects TRBV4-2 to TRBJ2-3; 10 bases fit TRBD1. The V segment lost 4 bases and the J segment 5 bases; nucleotides outside the gene matches: 3. The CDR3 has 14 amino acids. In germline, CDR1 is LGHNA, CDR2 YNFKEQ. This CDR3 is CASSRGQGGDTQYF. CDR3 coding DNA: TGTGCCAGCAGCCGAGGACAGGGGGGAGATACGCAGTATTTT.

This clonotype came up a few times. This chain joins TRBV12-3 or TRBV12-4 and TRBJ2-2; no reliable D call. The CDR3 totals 10 residues. V lost 8 bases and J 6 bases, leaving 4 bases between the germline ends. DNA of the CDR3: TGTGCCAGCCAGGCCGGGGAGCTGTTTTTT. It is translated as CASQAGELFF.

The chain joins TRBV2 to TRBJ1-6, with no clear D. Between the trimmed V and J ends, which lost 3 bases and 8 bases, there was a span of 17 bases. The CDR3 covers 16 residues. Germline CDR1 reads SNHLY; CDR2 reads FYNNEI. In DNA form, the CDR3 reads TGTGCCAGCAGTGACACCGACTTAGGTTATGATTCACCCCTCCACTTT. This codes for CASSDTDLGYDSPLHF.

The chain combines TRBV7-6 with TRBJ1-2; possibly TRBD1 for D (5 bases). Germline loops: CDR1 SGHVS, CDR2 FNYEAQ. The CDR3 is 13 residues long. V was clipped by 1 base and J by 7 bases, with 10 bases between them. The CDR3 loop reads CASSLELTAGYTF. In DNA, the CDR3 is TGTGCCAGCAGCTTAGAGCTGACAGCTGGCTACACCTTC.

This clonotype occurred a few times. CDR3 in DNA: TGTGCCAGCAGCCAAGATGCCGCGGGAGGGTCCGTTAATGAGCAGTTCTTC. It codes for CASSQDAAGGSVNEQFF. This sequence joins TRBV4-2 and TRBJ2-1, with 9 bases identical to TRBD2. V lost 0 bases and J lost 7; bases outside the gene matches: 10. The CDR3 has 17 residues. The V gene's germline CDR1 is LGHNA and CDR2 YNFKEQ.

This chain links TRBV7-8 with TRBJ1-3; 12 bases agree with TRBD1. The J segment lost 5 bases and the V segment lost 5 bases, leaving 13 bases of the junction unmatched. CDR3 length equals 18 residues. Germline V CDR1 and CDR2: SGHVS, FQNEAQ. DNA for the CDR3: TGTGCCAGCAGCCCCATAGGAGGGGACAGGGGGCTAAGAAACACCATATATTTT. Translation: CASSPIGGDRGLRNTIYF.

The chain has TRBV19 and TRBJ2-7; 10 bases are shared with TRBD2. J was trimmed by 6 bases and V by 7 bases; bases with no gene match: 9. Germline V gene sequence: CDR1 LNHDA, CDR2 SQIVND (reference sequence). The CDR3 has 14 amino acids. CDR3 nucleotide sequence: TGTGCCAGTATGAGTGGCGCTAGCGGGAGCGAGCAGTACTTC. Translation: CASMSGASGSEQYF.

This clonotype was counted only a few times. The genes are TRBV29-1 and TRBJ2-1, with D perhaps matching TRBD2 (7 bases). CDR1 SQVTM and CDR2 ANQGSEA come from the germline V gene. V shed 6 bases and J shed 3 bases, with 18 bases lying between them. CDR3 length equals 15 residues. The CDR3: CSVDRRGGDYNEQFF. The CDR3 bases are TGCAGCGTCGATCGAAGGGGGGGAGACTACAATGAGCAGTTCTTC.

The J gene is TRBJ2-3, the V gene TRBV6-1; weak D call: TRBD2 (5 bases). The CDR3 covers 15 residues. Germline CDR1 reads MNHNS; CDR2 reads SASEGT. The germline V and J ends were trimmed by 4 bases and 2 bases, with 13 bases remaining between them. CDR3 nucleotides: TGTGCCAGCAGTGGAGAGGGTTGGTCCACAGATACGCAGTATTTT. Translating gives CASSGEGWSTDTQYF.

This clonotype appeared a few times. The V gene is TRBV20-1, the J gene TRBJ2-2; 8 bases agree with TRBD2. Trimming cost V 2 bases and J 6 bases; bases outside gene matches: 14. Looked up from germline, CDR1 is DFQATT and CDR2 is SNEGSKA (reference sequence). This CDR3 region has 17 residues. CDR3 DNA: TGCAGTGCTAGACCCCTCGACGGGAGGGCCACAGCCGGGGAGCTGTTTTTT. Its protein product is CSARPLDGRATAGELFF.

This clonotype has more than one count but fewer than ten. The rearrangement links TRBV6-2 or TRBV6-3 to TRBJ2-7, with a weak D call TRBD2 (6 bases). Germline V lookup: CDR1 MNHEY, CDR2 SVGEGT. V was pared by 6 bases and J by 0 bases, with 9 bases between. The CDR3 runs 13 residues. CDR3 protein: CASRVAASYEQYF. CDR3 in DNA: TGTGCCAGCAGGGTAGCGGCCTCCTACGAGCAGTACTTC.

V usage is TRBV12-3 or TRBV12-4 and J usage is TRBJ2-1; 12 nucleotides match TRBD2. The trim removed 3 bases at V and 4 bases at J, leaving 10 bases unmatched. CDR3 size: 18 residues. The CDR3 sequence: CASSLLTSGRFGYNEQFF. The CDR3 DNA is TGTGCCAGCAGTTTGCTGACTAGCGGGAGATTTGGGTACAATGAGCAGTTCTTC.

Here the CDR3 DNA reads TGTGCCAGCAGCGATTTAGAAAGGGGGAACACCGGGGAGCTGTTTTTT. Translating gives CASSDLERGNTGELFF. The chain has TRBV7-9 and TRBJ2-2; D perhaps matches TRBD1 (5 bases). CDR1 is SEHNR and CDR2 is FQNEAQ in the germline V gene (reference sequence). CDR3 length equals 16 residues. V gave up 5 bases and J gave up 1 base, with 14 bases separating them.

This clonotype has more than one count but fewer than ten. This chain joins TRBV6-2 or TRBV6-3 and TRBJ2-7, with no clear D. CDR3 length equals 12 residues. Between the trimmed V and J ends, which lost 0 bases and 3 bases, there was a span of 3 bases. Germline V lookup: CDR1 MNHEY, CDR2 SVGEGT. The CDR3 DNA sequence: TGTGCCAGCAGTTACTCGATCTACGAGCAGTACTTC. Its protein product is CASSYSIYEQYF.

The rearrangement links TRBV5-1 to TRBJ2-7, with 10 bases fitting TRBD2. The V gene end was trimmed by 1 base and the J gene end by 3 bases; junction bases not matched to a gene: 13. Germline assignment: CDR1 SGHRS and CDR2 YFSETQ. The CDR3 runs 18 residues. The DNA for the CDR3 is TGCGCCAGCAGCTTGTCTACTAGCGGGGACCGAATCTTCTACGAGCAGTACTTC. The encoded protein is CASSLSTSGDRIFYEQYF.

This clonotype appeared a few times. This chain uses TRBV3-1 with TRBJ1-5, with D possibly being TRBD1 (5 bases). This CDR3 is 16 amino acids long. The germline V and J ends were trimmed by 4 bases and 3 bases, with 16 bases remaining between them. CDR1 LGHDT and CDR2 YNNKEL come from the germline V gene (reference sequence). CDR3 in amino acids: CASSRGAGQSNQPQHF. CDR3 bases: TGTGCCAGCAGCCGAGGGGCGGGGCAGTCCAATCAGCCCCAGCATTTT.

This clonotype turned up a few times. V usage is TRBV20-1 and J usage is TRBJ2-7; 8 nucleotides line up with TRBD2. Germline V lookup: CDR1 DFQATT, CDR2 SNEGSKA (reference sequence). J was trimmed by 1 base and V by 2 bases; bases with no gene match: 7. The CDR3 runs to 15 residues. CDR3 in amino acids: CSARMRGARSYEQYF. In DNA form, the CDR3 reads TGCAGTGCTAGAATGCGGGGGGCGCGGTCCTACGAGCAGTACTTC.

In this sample, this clonotype turned up many times. The gene calls are TRBV5-1 and TRBJ2-5; TRBD2 matches at 7 bases. Germline-derived CDR1 and CDR2 are SGHRS and YFSETQ. J gave up 2 bases and V 5 bases, and 6 bases lay outside the gene matches. This CDR3 region has 14 residues. The DNA for the CDR3 is TGCGCCAGCAGGGCAAGGACTAGACAAGAGACCCAGTACTTC. Its protein product is CASRARTRQETQYF.

This clonotype was recorded once. The V call is TRBV7-2, the J call TRBJ2-1, with 14 bases that match TRBD2. This CDR3 has 16 amino acids. Germline CDR1 SGHTA, CDR2 FQGNSA. The V gene end was trimmed by 4 bases and the J gene end by 10 bases; junction bases not matched to a gene: 9. The CDR3 bases are TGTGCCAGCAGCTACGCCGGGACTAGCGGGAGATGGGAGCAGTTCTTC. Translating it yields CASSYAGTSGRWEQFF. The full variable domain, with the rest looked up from reference TRBV7-2 and TRBJ2-1, is GAGVSQSPSNKVTEKGKDVELRCDPISGHTALYWYRQSLGQGLEFLIYFQGNSAPDKSGLPSDRFSAERTGGSVSTLTIQRTQQEDSAVYLCASSYAGTSGRWEQFFGPGTRLTVL.

This clonotype was counted ten times or more. This chain links TRBV2 with TRBJ1-5; D is undetermined. The germline V gene encodes CDR1 SNHLY and CDR2 FYNNEI. The CDR3 is 17 residues long. With 8 bases removed from V and 0 bases from J, the gap between germline ends came to 20 bases. The CDR3 loop reads CASGLYKGGHSNQPQHF. The CDR3 DNA is TGTGCCAGCGGGTTGTACAAAGGCGGTCATAGCAATCAGCCCCAGCATTTT.

This clonotype has only a few counts. This chain joins TRBV2 and TRBJ2-1; 12 nucleotides match TRBD2. This CDR3 spans 18 amino acids. In germline, CDR1 is SNHLY, CDR2 FYNNEI. Trimming cost V 2 bases and J 0 bases; bases outside gene matches: 5. The CDR3 DNA follows: TGTGCCAGCAGTGAAACTAGCGGGGGGCCGTCCTCCTACAATGAGCAGTTCTTC. Translating it yields CASSETSGGPSSYNEQFF.

The chain couples TRBV6-6 to TRBJ2-3; the match to TRBD2 covers 8 bases. Germline V gives CDR1 MNHNY, CDR2 SVGAGI (reference sequence). Germline trimming cut 6 bases from V and 3 bases from J; bases unmatched to any gene: 8. The CDR3 spans 15 residues. The CDR3 region is CASSSRPSGTDTQYF. The CDR3 region has the DNA TGTGCCAGCAGCTCCCGGCCTAGCGGGACAGATACGCAGTATTTT.

The CDR3 bases are TGCAGTGCTAGAGGGGGAGGGCACACTGAAGCTTTCTTT. This codes for CSARGGGHTEAFF. This chain connects TRBV20-1 to TRBJ1-1; D not certain. The CDR3 length is 13 residues. Germline CDR1 is DFQATT and CDR2 is SNEGSKA (reference sequence). V lost 1 base and J 3 bases, leaving 9 bases between the germline ends.

CDR3 sequence reads: CASSPEGSGGPNEQFF. The CDR3 DNA reads TGTGCCAGCAGCCCGGAGGGAAGCGGGGGGCCGAATGAGCAGTTCTTC. This chain joins TRBV7-3 and TRBJ2-1, with 9 bases fitting TRBD2. The CDR3 has 16 amino acids. J lost 7 bases, V lost 5 bases, and 12 bases had no gene match. CDR1 SGHTA and CDR2 FQGTGA come from the germline V gene.

This chain joins TRBV5-1 and TRBJ2-3; D remains ambiguous. CDR1 is SGHRS and CDR2 is YFSETQ in the germline V gene. CDR3 length: 12 amino acids. Trimming left V 4 bases short and J 6 bases short, with 9 bases between. The CDR3 here is CASSLTDDTQYF. In DNA form, the CDR3 reads TGCGCCAGCAGCCTCACGGACGATACGCAGTATTTT.

In this sample, this clonotype turned up many times. The V and J genes are TRBV7-2 and TRBJ1-1; D gene ambiguous. This CDR3 region has 13 residues. The germline V and J ends were trimmed by 5 bases and 5 bases, with 12 bases remaining between them. The V gene's germline CDR1 is SGHTA and CDR2 FQGNSA. The DNA of the CDR3 is TGTGCCAGCAGCCGGAGGGTCGATACTGAAGCTTTCTTT. Amino acids: CASSRRVDTEAFF.

The rearrangement joins TRBV29-1 to TRBJ2-7, with 11 bases identical to TRBD1. CDR3 length: 14 amino acids. Germline values: CDR1 SQVTM, CDR2 ANQGSEA. The trim removed 7 bases at V and 6 bases at J, leaving 11 bases unmatched. The CDR3 reads CSAGRGQGDGEQYF. As DNA, the CDR3 is TGCAGCGCCGGCAGGGGACAGGGGGATGGCGAGCAGTACTTC.

The chain has TRBV4-1 and TRBJ2-1; TRBD2 agrees at 8 bases. The CDR3 totals 15 residues. Per germline, CDR1 MGHRA and CDR2 YSYEKL. The V gene end was trimmed by 3 bases and the J gene end by 7 bases; junction bases not matched to a gene: 8. As DNA, the CDR3 is TGCGCCAGCAGCCACCTTAGCGGGATCGGGAATGAGCAGTTCTTC. Its protein is CASSHLSGIGNEQFF.

This clonotype was observed a handful of times. The J gene is TRBJ1-6, the V gene TRBV6-5; no definite D call. V was shortened by 1 base and J by 9 bases, with 16 bases between the two germline ends. Germline-derived CDR1 and CDR2 are MNHEY and SVGAGI. CDR3 size: 16 residues. CDR3 protein: CASSYLATREGSPLHF. As DNA, the CDR3 is TGTGCCAGCAGTTACTTAGCTACGCGGGAAGGTTCACCCCTCCACTTT.

A few counts support this clonotype. V and J are TRBV3-1 and TRBJ2-7; TRBD2 matches 12 bases. Losses at the gene ends were 8 bases for V and 6 bases for J; bases not matched to a gene: 8. This CDR3 spans 14 amino acids. CDR1 and CDR2 (germline): LGHDT, YNNKEL (reference sequence). Here the CDR3 DNA reads TGTGCCAGCTCCCTACTAGCGGGGGGCATCGAGCAGTACTTC. It specifies CASSLLAGGIEQYF.

This clonotype was observed a handful of times. The V and J genes are TRBV30 and TRBJ2-3; the D gene is possibly TRBD2 (6 bases). Germline V CDR1 and CDR2: GTSNPN, SVGIG (reference sequence). Trimming pared 3 bases from V and 2 bases from J, leaving 15 bases between. The CDR3 is 15 amino acids. CDR3 bases: TGTGCCTGGAGCGTAGGGGACTTAGACACAGATACGCAGTATTTT. Encoded protein: CAWSVGDLDTDTQYF.

The rearrangement joins TRBV19 to TRBJ2-7; D is ambiguous. V lost 4 bases and J 4 bases, leaving 14 bases between the germline ends. Germline values: CDR1 LNHDA, CDR2 SQIVND (reference sequence). This CDR3 is built from 14 residues. The CDR3 nucleotides read TGTGCCAGTAGTAGCCTAACTTCGTTGTACGAGCAGTACTTC. Translation gives CASSSLTSLYEQYF.